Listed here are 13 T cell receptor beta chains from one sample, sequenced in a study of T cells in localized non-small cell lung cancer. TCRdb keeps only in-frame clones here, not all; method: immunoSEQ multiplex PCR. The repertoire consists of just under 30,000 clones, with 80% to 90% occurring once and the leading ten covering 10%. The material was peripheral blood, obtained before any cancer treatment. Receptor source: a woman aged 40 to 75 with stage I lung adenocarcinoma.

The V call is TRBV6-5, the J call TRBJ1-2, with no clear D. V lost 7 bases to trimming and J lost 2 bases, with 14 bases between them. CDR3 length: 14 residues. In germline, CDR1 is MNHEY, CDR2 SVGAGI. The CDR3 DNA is TGTGCCAGCACCCGAGGTGAGGGAAACTATGGCTACACCTTC. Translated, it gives CASTRGEGNYGYTF.

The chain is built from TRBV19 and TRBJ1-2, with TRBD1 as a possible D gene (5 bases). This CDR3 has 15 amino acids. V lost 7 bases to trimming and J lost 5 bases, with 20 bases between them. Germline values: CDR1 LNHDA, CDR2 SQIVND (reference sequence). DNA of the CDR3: TGTGCCAGTAATTTTCAGACAGCCCGTACATATGGCTACACCTTC. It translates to CASNFQTARTYGYTF.

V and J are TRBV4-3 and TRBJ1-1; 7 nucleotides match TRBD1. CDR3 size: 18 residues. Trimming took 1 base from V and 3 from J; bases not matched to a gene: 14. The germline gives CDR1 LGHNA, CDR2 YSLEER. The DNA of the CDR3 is TGCGCCAGCAGCCAAGGTATCACAGGGGTTGAGTTACACACTGAAGCTTTCTTT. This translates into CASSQGITGVELHTEAFF.

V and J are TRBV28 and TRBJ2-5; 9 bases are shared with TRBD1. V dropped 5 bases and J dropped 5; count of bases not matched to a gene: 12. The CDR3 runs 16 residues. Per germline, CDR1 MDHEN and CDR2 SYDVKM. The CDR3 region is CASSPPGQGVGETQYF. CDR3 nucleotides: TGTGCCAGCAGTCCGCCGGGACAGGGTGTTGGGGAGACCCAGTACTTC.

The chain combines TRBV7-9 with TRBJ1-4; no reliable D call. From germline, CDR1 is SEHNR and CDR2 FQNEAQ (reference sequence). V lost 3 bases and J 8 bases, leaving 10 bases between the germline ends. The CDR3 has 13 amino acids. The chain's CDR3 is CASSFDPAEKLFF. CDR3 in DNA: TGTGCCAGCAGCTTCGACCCGGCAGAAAAACTGTTTTTT.

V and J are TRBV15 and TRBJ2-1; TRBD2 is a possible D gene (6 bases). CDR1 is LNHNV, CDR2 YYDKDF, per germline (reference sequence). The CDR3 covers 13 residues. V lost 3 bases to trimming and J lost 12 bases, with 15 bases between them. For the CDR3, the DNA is TGTGCCACCAGCAGTGGGACTCCTGGGCCGCAGTTCTTC. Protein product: CATSSGTPGPQFF.

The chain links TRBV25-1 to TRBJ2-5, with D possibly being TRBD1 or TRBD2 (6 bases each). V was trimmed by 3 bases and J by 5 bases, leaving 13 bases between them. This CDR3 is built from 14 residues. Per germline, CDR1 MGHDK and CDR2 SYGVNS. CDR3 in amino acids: CASSDRGASETQYF. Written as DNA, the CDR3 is TGTGCCAGCAGTGATAGGGGGGCTAGTGAGACCCAGTACTTC.

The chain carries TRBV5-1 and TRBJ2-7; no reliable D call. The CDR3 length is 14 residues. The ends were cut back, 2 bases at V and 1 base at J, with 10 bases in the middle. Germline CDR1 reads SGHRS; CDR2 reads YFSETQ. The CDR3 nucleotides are TGCGCCAGCAGCTTACGGCTAGATTCCTACGAGCAGTACTTC. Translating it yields CASSLRLDSYEQYF. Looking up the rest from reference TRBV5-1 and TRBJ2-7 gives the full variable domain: KAGVTQTPRYLIKTRGQQVTLSCSPISGHRSVSWYQQTPGQGLQFLFEYFSETQRNKGNFPGRFSGRQFSNSRSEMNVSTLELGDSALYLCASSLRLDSYEQYFGPGTRLTVT.

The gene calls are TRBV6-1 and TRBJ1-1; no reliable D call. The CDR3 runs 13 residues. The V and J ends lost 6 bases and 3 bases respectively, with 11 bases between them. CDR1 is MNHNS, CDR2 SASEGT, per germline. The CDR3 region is CASRMKGDTEAFF. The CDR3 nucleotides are TGTGCCAGCAGGATGAAGGGCGACACTGAAGCTTTCTTT.

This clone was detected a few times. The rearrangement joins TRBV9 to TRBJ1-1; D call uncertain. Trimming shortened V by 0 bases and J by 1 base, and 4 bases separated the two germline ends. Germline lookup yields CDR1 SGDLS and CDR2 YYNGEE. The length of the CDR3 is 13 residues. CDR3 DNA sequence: TGTGCCAGCAGCGTAGCAGGGAACACTGAAGCTTTCTTT. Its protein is CASSVAGNTEAFF. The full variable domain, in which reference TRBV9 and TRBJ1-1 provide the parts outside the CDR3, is DSGVTQTPKHLITATGQRVTLRCSPRSGDLSVYWYQQSLDQGLQFLIQYYNGEERAKGNILERFSAQQFPDLHSELNLSSLELGDSALYFCASSVAGNTEAFFGQGTRLTVV.

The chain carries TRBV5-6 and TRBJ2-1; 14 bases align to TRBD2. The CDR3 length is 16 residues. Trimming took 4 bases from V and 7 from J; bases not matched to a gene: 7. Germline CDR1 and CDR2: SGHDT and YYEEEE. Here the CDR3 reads CASSIRTSGGRNEQFF. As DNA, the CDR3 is TGTGCCAGCAGCATCCGGACTAGCGGGGGGCGGAATGAGCAGTTCTTC.

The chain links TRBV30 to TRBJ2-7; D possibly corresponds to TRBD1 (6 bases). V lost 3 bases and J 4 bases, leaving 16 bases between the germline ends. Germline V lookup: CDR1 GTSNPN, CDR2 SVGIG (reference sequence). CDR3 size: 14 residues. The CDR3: CAWSQDLGAYEQYF. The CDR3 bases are TGTGCCTGGAGCCAGGACCTGGGGGCTTACGAGCAGTACTTC.

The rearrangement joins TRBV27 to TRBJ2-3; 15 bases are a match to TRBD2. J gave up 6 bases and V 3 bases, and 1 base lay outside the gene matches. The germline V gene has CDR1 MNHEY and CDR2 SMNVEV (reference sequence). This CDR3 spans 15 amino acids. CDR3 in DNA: TGTGCCAGCAGTTTCGGGACTAGCGGGGGGGATACGCAGTATTTT. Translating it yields CASSFGTSGGDTQYF.